This T cell receptor beta chain was captured by sequencing in a study of cytomegalovirus exposure and HLA in healthy donors. From germline, CDR1 is KGHSH and CDR2 LQKENI. V lost 3 bases to trimming and J lost 5 bases, with 19 bases between them. This CDR3 comprises 16 residues. The data were produced by immunoSEQ multiplex PCR, yet TCRdb's version contains in-frame clones alone and is incomplete. The table records 200,000 to 250,000 clones, approximately 83% of them present only once. This clone was picked up a small number of times. No antigen is known for it. Study outcomes and limitations: According to a later analysis, TCR clusters from the first cohort tended to co-occur in the approximately 120 validation repertoires. The study listed 150 to 200 cytomegalovirus-associated TCR beta chains.

The sample taken for sequencing was PBMCs. This clonotype was sampled from a woman under 40 in good health and CMV-seropositive. This chain uses TRBV18 with TRBJ1-1; weak D call: TRBD1 (6 bases). The CDR3 sequence: CASSPNYRVGETEAFF. CDR3 in DNA: TGTGCCAGCTCACCTAATTACAGGGTAGGAGAGACTGAAGCTTTCTTT.